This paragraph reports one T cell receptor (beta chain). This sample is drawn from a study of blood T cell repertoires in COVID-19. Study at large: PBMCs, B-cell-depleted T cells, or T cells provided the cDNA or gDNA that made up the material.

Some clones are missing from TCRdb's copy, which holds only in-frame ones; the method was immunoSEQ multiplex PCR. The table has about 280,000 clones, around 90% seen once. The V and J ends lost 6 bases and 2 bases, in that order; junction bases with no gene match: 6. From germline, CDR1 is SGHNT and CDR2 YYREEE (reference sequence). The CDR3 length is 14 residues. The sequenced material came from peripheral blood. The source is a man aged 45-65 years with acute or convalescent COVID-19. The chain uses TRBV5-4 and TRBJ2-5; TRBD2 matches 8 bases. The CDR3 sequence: CASKSGGPQETQYF. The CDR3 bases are TGTGCCAGCAAGAGCGGGGGACCTCAAGAGACCCAGTACTTC.